These T cell receptor beta chains were read from a single sample in a study. TCRdb reanalysed the RT-PCR reads using MiXCR and keeps one entry per CDR3 protein. This sample has about 680,000 distinct CDR3 sequences, with about 14% found just once. Sample: memory CD4+ T cells from blood. The receptors shown here come from a female donor in good health, serving as a healthy control. The CDR3 runs from the conserved cysteine through the conserved F or W. A D gene is named only where the DNA matches it firmly. Expanded clones get a size class; other rows say once, few or many, or leave the size out.

V gene: TRBV9; D gene: NA; clone size: few; J gene: TRBJ2-3; CDR3 protein: CASSPMGGGADTQYF; CDR3 DNA: TGTGCCAGCAGCCCAATGGGGGGAGGAGCAGATACGCAGTATTTT
V gene: TRBV20-1; D gene: TRBD2; clone size: many; J gene: TRBJ2-3; CDR3 protein: CSASPTSGLGSSTDTQYF; CDR3 DNA: TGCAGTGCTAGCCCTACTAGCGGGCTAGGATCTAGCACAGATACGCAGTATTTT
V gene: TRBV20-1; D gene: NA; clone size: NA; J gene: TRBJ1-5; CDR3 protein: CSAYLELGQPQHF; CDR3 DNA: TGCAGTGCTTACCTAGAGCTGGGGCAGCCCCAGCATTTT
V gene: TRBV5-5; D gene: TRBD1; clone size: few; J gene: TRBJ2-3; CDR3 protein: CASSLQGSKDTQYF; CDR3 DNA: TGTGCCAGCAGCTTACAGGGGTCGAAAGATACGCAGTATTTT
V gene: TRBV6-5; D gene: TRBD2; clone size: many; J gene: TRBJ2-7; CDR3 protein: CASRMAGGGYEQYF; CDR3 DNA: TGTGCCAGCAGAATGGCGGGAGGGGGTTACGAGCAGTACTTC
V gene: TRBV18; D gene: NA; clone size: few; J gene: TRBJ2-1; CDR3 protein: CASSPLSEGAGEQFF; CDR3 DNA: TGTGCCAGCTCACCATTGTCGGAGGGGGCTGGTGAGCAGTTCTTC
V gene: TRBV10-3; D gene: NA; clone size: NA; J gene: TRBJ1-2; CDR3 protein: CAISETSTRVNYGYTF; CDR3 DNA: TGTGCCATCAGTGAGACCTCAACAAGGGTAAACTATGGCTACACCTTC
V gene: TRBV7-2; D gene: NA; clone size: many; J gene: TRBJ1-5; CDR3 protein: CASSNQGRSNQPQHF; CDR3 DNA: TGTGCCAGCAGCAACCAAGGTCGGAGCAATCAGCCCCAGCATTTT
V gene: TRBV3-1; D gene: NA; clone size: NA; J gene: TRBJ1-1; CDR3 protein: CASSQGGMSNTEAFF; CDR3 DNA: TGTGCCAGCAGCCAAGGCGGGATGTCGAACACTGAAGCTTTCTTT
V gene: TRBV25-1; D gene: NA; clone size: NA; J gene: TRBJ2-1; CDR3 protein: CASSERGSPYDEQFF; CDR3 DNA: TGTGCCAGCAGTGAACGGGGGTCCCCCTACGATGAGCAGTTCTTC
V gene: TRBV28; D gene: NA; clone size: few; J gene: TRBJ2-7; CDR3 protein: CASSLSPPQYHEQYF; CDR3 DNA: TGTGCCAGCAGTTTAAGTCCCCCCCAGTACCACGAGCAGTACTTC
V gene: TRBV10-3; D gene: TRBD1; clone size: NA; J gene: TRBJ1-6; CDR3 protein: CAISGTGSANSPLHF; CDR3 DNA: TGTGCCATCAGCGGGACAGGGTCTGCTAATTCACCCCTCCACTTT